This T cell receptor beta chain emerged from a study of T cells after yellow fever vaccination. Study details: With SMART-Seq v4 Ultra Low Input, the fractions containing low cell numbers were prepared.

The CDR3 runs 15 residues. Trimming cost V 2 bases and J 4 bases; bases outside gene matches: 5. Germline-derived CDR1 and CDR2 are SGHTA and FQGNSA. Overall study findings and caveats: Just a small share of clonotypes turned up in the CD4 compartment as well as the CD8 compartment. FACS-sorted repertoires might harbor abundant contaminating clonotypes from the bulk population.

On this clonotype: Antigen unknown.

A 5'RACE template-switching step, the method used to make TCR cDNA, added a universal primer site and UMIs. TCRdb re-called the 5' RACE reads with MiXCR, one entry per CDR3 protein. The repertoire includes approximately 550,000 distinct CDR3 sequences, over 15% of them detected once, and about 13% sits in the top ten. The rearrangement links TRBV7-2 to TRBJ2-3; 8 bases are a match to TRBD2. This specimen was PBMCs, taken 15 days after the yellow fever booster vaccination. The origin of this receptor is a man under 40 who received the YFV17D yellow fever vaccine. The CDR3 is CASSLMSGSADTQYF. The DNA for the CDR3 is TGTGCCAGCAGCTTAATGAGCGGGAGCGCAGATACGCAGTATTTT.